The 30 T cell receptor beta chains given below trace back to one sample, sequenced in a study of PD-1 blockade in classical Hodgkin lymphoma. Time point indicated: cycle 4 day 1 (C4D1), after less than 7 weeks of nivolumab. Each and every patient relapsed after autologous stem cell transplantation, and patients got differing brentuximab vedotin exposure. Generated by immunoSEQ multiplex PCR, the TCRdb table keeps only in-frame clones and is missing some. The table records several thousand clones, 87% of them present only once. The source material was peripheral blood mononuclear cells (PBMCs), sampled before the fourth cycle of nivolumab. All receptors come from a human donor with classical Hodgkin lymphoma.

The V and J genes are TRBV11-2 and TRBJ2-7; 8 bases fit TRBD1. V trimming: 1 base; J trimming: 5 bases; junction bases outside the gene matches: 10. The germline CDR1 and CDR2 sequences are SGHAT and FQNNGV. The CDR3 runs to 16 residues. The CDR3 bases are TGTGCCAGCAGCTTAGGGGGAGCAGGGGGCATAGACGAGCAGTACTTC. It specifies CASSLGGAGGIDEQYF.

The chain is built from TRBV28 and TRBJ1-1; TRBD1 agrees at 8 bases. The CDR3 sequence is 14 residues long. The germline V gene has CDR1 MDHEN and CDR2 SYDVKM. V shed 6 bases, J shed 1 base, and the junction held 4 bases outside the gene matches. CDR3 sequence reads: CASSSGQGNTEAFF. The CDR3 DNA is TGTGCCAGCAGCTCAGGACAGGGGAACACTGAAGCTTTCTTT.

This chain links TRBV7-9 with TRBJ1-5; D is unresolved. The CDR3 spans 14 residues. The germline V and J ends were trimmed by 3 bases and 0 bases, with 6 bases remaining between them. Looked up from germline, CDR1 is SEHNR and CDR2 is FQNEAQ (reference sequence). CDR3 in DNA: TGTGCCAGCAGCTTGGAGGGTAGCAATCAGCCCCAGCATTTT. It specifies CASSLEGSNQPQHF.

The chain joins TRBV30 to TRBJ2-1, with TRBD2 identical over 10 bases. The V segment lost 2 bases and the J segment 9 bases; nucleotides outside the gene matches: 4. Per the germline V gene, CDR1 is GTSNPN and CDR2 is SVGIG (reference sequence). This CDR3 is 13 amino acids long. CDR3 in amino acids: CAWSSGRAAEQFF. For the CDR3, the DNA is TGTGCCTGGAGTAGCGGGAGGGCGGCTGAGCAGTTCTTC. Together with reference TRBV30 and TRBJ2-1, the CDR3 gives the full variable domain: SQTIHQWPATLVQPVGSPLSLECTVEGTSNPNLYWYRQAAGRGLQLLFYSVGIGQISSEVPQNLSASRPQDRQFILSSKKLLLSDSGFYLCAWSSGRAAEQFFGPGTRLTVL.

The table lists this clone with a count of one. This chain uses TRBV10-3 with TRBJ2-7, with 7 positions matching TRBD1. J gave up 3 bases and V 4 bases, and 3 bases lay outside the gene matches. The CDR3 runs 13 residues. The germline gives CDR1 ENHRY, CDR2 SYGVKD. In nucleotides, the CDR3 is TGTGCCATCAGTGTGGGGACAGACTACGAGCAGTACTTC. This translates into CAISVGTDYEQYF.

The V call is TRBV28, the J call TRBJ2-3; D unclear. V was cut by 1 base and J by 9 bases, with 11 bases left in between. The CDR3 contains 13 residues. Germline-derived CDR1 and CDR2 are MDHEN and SYDVKM. The CDR3 loop is CASSLFPWGTQYF. In DNA form, the CDR3 reads TGTGCCAGCAGTTTATTTCCTTGGGGAACGCAGTATTTT.

The chain employs TRBV19 and TRBJ2-2; 15 bases fit TRBD2. The V and J ends lost 3 bases and 2 bases, in that order; junction bases with no gene match: 4. CDR3 length: 18 residues. Germline V lookup: CDR1 LNHDA, CDR2 SQIVND (reference sequence). The CDR3 protein is CASSIRTSGRANTGELFF. CDR3 DNA: TGTGCCAGTAGTATTAGGACTAGCGGGAGGGCCAACACCGGGGAGCTGTTTTTT.

The chain carries TRBV7-3 and TRBJ2-1; TRBD2 matches at 8 bases. After removal of 6 bases from V and 7 bases from J, the junction contained 11 bases not matched to a gene. Germline lookup yields CDR1 SGHTA and CDR2 FQGTGA. This CDR3 comprises 15 residues. The CDR3 region has the DNA TGTGCCAGCAGGTCTCGGGAGGGCCCCGGGAATGAGCAGTTCTTC. Encoded protein: CASRSREGPGNEQFF. The full variable domain, completed using reference TRBV7-3 and TRBJ2-1, is GAGVSQTPSNKVTEKGKYVELRCDPISGHTALYWYRQSLGQGPEFLIYFQGTGAADDSGLPNDRFFAVRPEGSVSTLKIQRTERGDSAVYLCASRSREGPGNEQFFGPGTRLTVL.

V and J are TRBV13 and TRBJ1-2; no reliable D call. This CDR3 is 15 amino acids long. V was cut by 4 bases and J by 4 bases, with 16 bases left in between. Germline assignment: CDR1 PRHDT and CDR2 FYEKMQ (reference sequence). The CDR3 nucleotides read TGTGCCAGCAGCTCAAAGGCGGGCATCTTCTATGGCTACACCTTC. It encodes CASSSKAGIFYGYTF. Variable domain in full (rest from reference TRBV13 and TRBJ1-2): AAGVIQSPRHLIKEKRETATLKCYPIPRHDTVYWYQQGPGQDPQFLISFYEKMQSDKGSIPDRFSAQQFSDYHSELNMSSLELGDSALYFCASSSKAGIFYGYTFGSGTRLTVV.

This chain connects TRBV6-6 to TRBJ2-1; D possibly corresponds to TRBD2 (5 bases). The germline CDR1 and CDR2 sequences are MNHNY and SVGAGI (reference sequence). V was cut by 6 bases and J by 7 bases, with 10 bases left in between. The CDR3 covers 12 residues. CDR3 sequence reads: CASRFSENEQFF. The CDR3, as DNA: TGTGCCAGCAGGTTTAGCGAGAATGAGCAGTTCTTC.

The chain recombines TRBV28 with TRBJ1-5, with D uncertain. V shed 5 bases and J shed 3 bases, with 11 bases lying between them. This CDR3 is 14 amino acids long. Germline V lookup: CDR1 MDHEN, CDR2 SYDVKM. The CDR3 here is CASSPPGYNQPQHF. In DNA, the CDR3 is TGTGCCAGCAGTCCTCCGGGATACAATCAGCCCCAGCATTTT.

The chain combines TRBV6-6 with TRBJ2-3, with 9 bases lining up with TRBD1. The CDR3 contains 15 residues. Germline V gives CDR1 MNHNY, CDR2 SVGAGI (reference sequence). Trimming at V came to 6 bases and at J to 4 bases, leaving 8 bases not matched to a gene. In DNA, the CDR3 is TGTGCCAGCAGCCCCACCGGGACAGGGTCAGATACGCAGTATTTT. Encoded protein: CASSPTGTGSDTQYF.

The rearrangement uses TRBV19 and TRBJ2-7; the match to TRBD1 covers 9 bases. Per the germline V gene, CDR1 is LNHDA and CDR2 is SQIVND (reference sequence). The CDR3 is 15 amino acids. V lost 2 bases to trimming and J lost 2 bases; unmatched junction nucleotides: 4. The CDR3 spells CASSILGTGTYEQYF. The CDR3 DNA is TGTGCCAGTAGTATACTAGGGACAGGGACCTACGAGCAGTACTTC. Combining the CDR3 with reference TRBV19 and TRBJ2-7 gives the whole variable domain DGGITQSPKYLFRKEGQNVTLSCEQNLNHDAMYWYRQDPGQGLRLIYYSQIVNDFQKGDIAEGYSVSREKKESFPLTVTSAQKNPTAFYLCASSILGTGTYEQYFGPGTRLTVT.

The V gene is TRBV25-1, the J gene TRBJ1-3, with unresolved D. The V end lost 1 base, the J end lost 2 bases, and 9 bases lay between the germline ends. The germline CDR1 and CDR2 sequences are MGHDK and SYGVNS. The CDR3 length is 15 residues. DNA for the CDR3: TGTGCCAGCAGTGAATCGAAGGTAGCTGGAAACACCATATATTTT. Its translation: CASSESKVAGNTIYF.

The chain recombines TRBV10-3 with TRBJ2-4; the D gene could be TRBD1 or TRBD2 (6 bases each). This CDR3 comprises 11 residues. Looked up from germline, CDR1 is ENHRY and CDR2 is SYGVKD. Deletions cut 5 bases from V and 12 bases from J, with 11 bases between. The CDR3 nucleotides read TGTGCCATCAGTACGGGGGCTAATCAGTACTTC. Its protein product is CAISTGANQYF.

V and J are TRBV15 and TRBJ2-1; the D call may be TRBD1 or TRBD2 (5 bases each). Per the germline V gene, CDR1 is LNHNV and CDR2 is YYDKDF (reference sequence). Trimming removed 0 bases at V and 0 bases at J, with 15 bases between. The CDR3 is 18 residues long. In nucleotides, the CDR3 is TGTGCCACCAGCAGAGATCCGAGGGGCCCGGGCTCCTACAATGAGCAGTTCTTC. It encodes CATSRDPRGPGSYNEQFF.

This clone was counted a single time. The chain has TRBV18 and TRBJ2-7; D is ambiguous. CDR1 and CDR2 from the germline V gene are KGHSH and LQKENI. The CDR3 contains 13 residues. The V end was cut by 2 bases, the J end by 6 bases, with 11 bases between. CDR3 in amino acids: CASSPTAGGEQYF. The CDR3 DNA reads as TGTGCCAGCTCACCAACAGCCGGTGGCGAGCAGTACTTC. Full variable domain (outside the CDR3, taken from reference TRBV18 and TRBJ2-7): NAGVMQNPRHLVRRRGQEARLRCSPMKGHSHVYWYRQLPEEGLKFMVYLQKENIIDESGMPKERFSAEFPKEGPSILRIQQVVRGDSAAYFCASSPTAGGEQYFGPGTRLTVT.

This clone was seen a few times. V usage is TRBV4-1 and J usage is TRBJ2-7; perhaps TRBD2 as D (5 bases). The CDR3 contains 14 residues. The ends were cut back, 0 bases at V and 6 bases at J, with 12 bases in the middle. CDR1 is MGHRA and CDR2 is YSYEKL in the germline V gene. CDR3 amino acids: CASSQEAVSGEQYF. The CDR3 nucleotides read TGCGCCAGCAGCCAAGAAGCGGTTTCGGGCGAGCAGTACTTC.

This clone came up once. This chain connects TRBV29-1 to TRBJ2-1, with D possibly matching TRBD1 (7 bases). Germline V gene lookup returns CDR1 SQVTM and CDR2 ANQGSEA. The CDR3 is 16 residues long. The V and J ends lost 5 bases and 0 bases respectively, with 17 bases between them. The CDR3 sequence: CSVTKQGGSSYNEQFF. CDR3 in DNA: TGCAGCGTTACCAAGCAGGGGGGTTCCTCCTACAATGAGCAGTTCTTC.

This rearrangement joins TRBV6-7 to TRBJ1-6; D not certain. TRBV6-7 is designated an ORF whose function remains uncertain. V lost 4 bases, J lost 0 bases, and 13 bases lay in between. This CDR3 has 17 amino acids. Here the CDR3 DNA reads TGTGCCAGCAGTTTTCTCGCAGCAAGCTCCTATAATTCACCCCTCCACTTT. Translating it yields CASSFLAASSYNSPLHF.

The J gene is TRBJ2-3, the V gene TRBV9, with D possibly matching TRBD1 (5 bases). V was cut by 0 bases and J by 5 bases, with 10 bases left in between. From germline, CDR1 is SGDLS and CDR2 YYNGEE. The CDR3 runs to 14 residues. The CDR3 DNA is TGTGCCAGCAGCGTAGGGTTGGGGCAAGATACGCAGTATTTT. Amino acid sequence: CASSVGLGQDTQYF. The whole variable domain, filled in from reference TRBV9 and TRBJ2-3, reads DSGVTQTPKHLITATGQRVTLRCSPRSGDLSVYWYQQSLDQGLQFLIQYYNGEERAKGNILERFSAQQFPDLHSELNLSSLELGDSALYFCASSVGLGQDTQYFGPGTRLTVL.

The J gene is TRBJ2-3, the V gene TRBV5-6; D possibly corresponds to TRBD2 (5 bases). With 3 bases removed from V and 3 bases from J, the gap between germline ends came to 11 bases. The V gene's germline CDR1 is SGHDT and CDR2 YYEEEE. CDR3 size: 14 residues. Here the CDR3 reads CASSSGLETDTQYF. The CDR3 region has the DNA TGTGCCAGCAGCTCCGGACTGGAAACAGATACGCAGTATTTT. The whole variable domain, remainder taken from reference TRBV5-6 and TRBJ2-3, is DAGVTQSPTHLIKTRGQQVTLRCSPKSGHDTVSWYQQALGQGPQFIFQYYEEEERQRGNFPDRFSGHQFPNYSSELNVNALLLGDSALYLCASSSGLETDTQYFGPGTRLTVL.

V usage is TRBV15 and J usage is TRBJ2-7; possibly TRBD2 for D (5 bases). Trimming removed 0 bases from V and 3 bases from J, with 15 bases in between. The CDR3 has 16 amino acids. Germline lookup yields CDR1 LNHNV and CDR2 YYDKDF (reference sequence). The DNA of the CDR3 is TGTGCCACCAGCAGAGATGAGGGAGTCAGGTACTACGAGCAGTACTTC. Translating gives CATSRDEGVRYYEQYF.

The chain carries TRBV11-2 and TRBJ2-7, with D unclear. The CDR3 sequence is 12 residues long. The germline gives CDR1 SGHAT, CDR2 FQNNGV. V dropped 3 bases and J dropped 1 base, with 4 bases sitting between them. The CDR3 sequence is CASSFRSYEQYF. Here the CDR3 DNA reads TGTGCCAGCAGCTTTCGTTCCTACGAGCAGTACTTC.

This clone was counted once. The chain recombines TRBV6-5 with TRBJ1-2, with TRBD1 matching over 7 bases. The V gene end was trimmed by 10 bases and the J gene end by 6 bases; junction bases not matched to a gene: 8. The CDR3 length is 12 residues. From germline, CDR1 is MNHEY and CDR2 SVGAGI. The CDR3 reads CATGQAADGYTF. CDR3 sequence (DNA): TGTGCCACAGGACAGGCGGCGGATGGCTACACCTTC.

The chain employs TRBV23-1 and TRBJ2-7; the match to TRBD1 covers 11 bases. TRBV23-1 counts as an open reading frame of uncertain function. The J segment lost 3 bases and the V segment lost 4 bases, leaving 5 bases of the junction unmatched. The CDR3 covers 15 residues. CDR3 region: CASSPRTGGLYEQYF. The CDR3 DNA reads TGCGCCAGCAGTCCTCGGACAGGGGGCCTCTACGAGCAGTACTTC.

The chain combines TRBV29-1 with TRBJ2-5; 7 nucleotides align to TRBD1. CDR1 and CDR2 (germline): SQVTM, ANQGSEA. Trimming took 6 bases from V and 4 from J; bases not matched to a gene: 8. This CDR3 comprises 13 residues. DNA of the CDR3: TGCAGCGTCAGAAAGGGACAGTCAGAGACCCAGTACTTC. This encodes CSVRKGQSETQYF.

The chain joins TRBV6-6 to TRBJ1-1; TRBD1 is a possible D gene (6 bases). The V gene's germline CDR1 is MNHNY and CDR2 SVGAGI (reference sequence). Trimming pared 5 bases from V and 1 base from J, leaving 14 bases between. This CDR3 has 15 residues. CDR3 in DNA: TGTGCCAGCAGTCCTCACAGGGCTACGAACACTGAAGCTTTCTTT. Protein sequence: CASSPHRATNTEAFF.

V is TRBV27 and J is TRBJ2-7, with D perhaps TRBD1 or TRBD2 (8 bases each). This CDR3 comprises 19 residues. The V gene lost 1 base and the J gene lost 2 bases, with 24 bases spanning the gap. Germline V gene data show CDR1 as MNHEY and CDR2 as SMNVEV (reference sequence). CDR3 in DNA: TGTGCCAGCAGTTTATTACGGACAGGGACTAGAGACCACCCCTACGAGCAGTACTTC. Translated, it gives CASSLLRTGTRDHPYEQYF.

The rearrangement uses TRBV5-4 and TRBJ2-7; D is perhaps TRBD2 (6 bases). V lost 2 bases to trimming and J lost 0 bases, with 21 bases between them. The CDR3 has 18 residues. Germline V gene lookup returns CDR1 SGHNT and CDR2 YYREEE (reference sequence). CDR3 nucleotides: TGTGCCAGCAGCTTAAGAGGTTCGTTACGGGACTCCTCCTACGAGCAGTACTTC. It translates to CASSLRGSLRDSSYEQYF.